These 5 T cell receptor beta chains came from one sample sequenced in a study of shared T cell receptors in the human thymus (dated by TCRdb to the early 2020s). The method behind the library was the immunoSEQ multiplex PCR assay. This immuneACCESS table, as held by TCRdb, lists in-frame sequences with V and J called but not all clones. Of the missing ones, under half trace to an unresolved V gene in checked studies; the others have no known cause. The sample table lists 650,000 to 950,000 clones, approximately 83% of them with a count of one. 0.0095% to 0.013% of the sample comes from the top ten. The same data also contributed to another study, on human thymus T cells.

The sequenced sample was thymocytes. The receptors were sampled from a girl under three years old with a congenital heart defect. Donor details come from another sample of the same person, matched by shared clones.

The chain employs TRBV7-2 and TRBJ1-1; weak D call: TRBD1 (5 bases). The CDR3 has 15 amino acids. Germline CDR1 reads SGHTA; CDR2 reads FQGNSA. V was pared by 5 bases and J by 3 bases, with 16 bases between. The CDR3 DNA reads as TGTGCCAGCAGCGGGGTGGGGGGGGTCCACACTGAAGCTTTCTTT. The encoded protein is CASSGVGGVHTEAFF.

This clone was observed a single time. The chain carries TRBV10-2 and TRBJ1-4; unclear D gene. Looked up from germline, CDR1 is WSHSY and CDR2 is SAAADI. CDR3 length equals 14 residues. Trimming cost V 6 bases and J 5 bases, with 13 bases left between them. The CDR3 loop reads CASRSTRGNEKLFF. Here the CDR3 DNA reads TGCGCCAGCAGATCGACCCGAGGGAATGAAAAACTGTTTTTT.

This chain uses TRBV25-1 with TRBJ2-7, with D maybe TRBD1 (6 bases). The germline V gene encodes CDR1 MGHDK and CDR2 SYGVNS. The V gene lost 3 bases and the J gene lost 7 bases, with 16 bases spanning the gap. This CDR3 has 14 residues. The CDR3: CASSEAVRGKEQYF. CDR3 coding DNA: TGTGCCAGCAGTGAGGCGGTAAGGGGGAAGGAGCAGTACTTC.

V is TRBV12-1 and J is TRBJ2-1; the tabulated D call, TRBD2, remains unverified against the DNA. TRBV12-1 is recorded as a pseudogene. The CDR3 extends over 16 amino acids. The CDR3 nucleotides are TGTGCCAGCAGCTTAACCGGACTAGCGGTGTTTGATGAGCAGTTCTTC. Encoded protein: CASSLTGLAVFDEQFF.

V gene TRBV6-1 combines with J gene TRBJ1-1, with D possibly TRBD1 on 6 matching bases. The germline V gene encodes CDR1 MNHNS and CDR2 SASEGT. The CDR3 runs to 16 residues. V was pared by 2 bases and J by 0 bases, with 13 bases between. CDR3 DNA sequence: TGTGCCAGCAGTGAACCCGACAGGAGGATGAACACTGAAGCTTTCTTT. It encodes CASSEPDRRMNTEAFF.